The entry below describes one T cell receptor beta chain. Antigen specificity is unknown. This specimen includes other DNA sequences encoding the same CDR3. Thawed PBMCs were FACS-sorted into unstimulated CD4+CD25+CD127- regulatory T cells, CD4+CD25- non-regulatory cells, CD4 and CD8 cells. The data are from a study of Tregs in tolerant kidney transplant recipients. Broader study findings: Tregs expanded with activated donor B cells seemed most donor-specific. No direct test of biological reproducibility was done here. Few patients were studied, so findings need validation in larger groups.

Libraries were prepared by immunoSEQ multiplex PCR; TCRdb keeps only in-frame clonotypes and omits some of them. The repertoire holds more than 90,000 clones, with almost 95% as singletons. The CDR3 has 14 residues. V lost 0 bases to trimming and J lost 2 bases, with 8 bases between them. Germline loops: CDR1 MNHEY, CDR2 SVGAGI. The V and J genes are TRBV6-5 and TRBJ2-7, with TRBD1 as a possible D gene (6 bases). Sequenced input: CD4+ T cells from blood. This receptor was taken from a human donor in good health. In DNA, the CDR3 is TGTGCCAGCAGTTACTCGGCAGGGGCCTACGAGCAGTACTTC. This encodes CASSYSAGAYEQYF.